The rows below give T cell receptor beta chains drawn from one sample of a study of cytomegalovirus exposure and HLA in healthy donors. Only in-frame clones appear in the TCRdb table, and some are missing; sequencing was by immunoSEQ multiplex PCR. The sample includes tens of thousands of clones, around 80% of them seen just once. Sequences were obtained from PBMCs. The origin of the receptors is a man aged 40-49 years in good health and CMV-seronegative. Each CDR3 is given with its conserved first and last residue. D genes are given only for firm matches. Size is stated for part of the rows, as once, few or many counts, or as a class when the clone is expanded.

d_gene | j_gene | abundance | v_gene | CDR3nt | CDR3aa
TRBD2 | TRBJ2-3 | - | TRBV9 | TGTGCCAGCAGCGGTAGCGGGACTAGCACAGATACGCAGTATTTT | CASSGSGTSTDTQYF
- | TRBJ2-5 | - | TRBV28 | TGTGCCAGCAGTTCCCCCTTGACAGGTCGACAAGAGACCCAGTACTTC | CASSSPLTGRQETQYF
- | TRBJ2-3 | once | TRBV11-2 | TGTGCCAGCAGCAAGACAGTTCCAGATACGCAGTATTTT | CASSKTVPDTQYF
- | TRBJ2-4 | - | TRBV14 | TGTGCCAGCAGCCAAGATTCTCAGGAGGGGACCAAAAACATTCAGTACTTC | CASSQDSQEGTKNIQYF
- | TRBJ1-1 | - | TRBV6-1 | TGTGCCAGCAGCCGACCCACAGGGATTGAAGCTTTCTTT | CASSRPTGIEAFF
- | TRBJ2-7 | once | TRBV9 | TGTGCCAGCAGCCCAGCTGGTAGCGGACCATACGAGCAGTACTTC | CASSPAGSGPYEQYF
- | TRBJ1-2 | - | TRBV2 | TGTGCCAGCTGTCTAGCCTATGGCTACACCTTC | CASCLAYGYTF
- | TRBJ1-1 | - | TRBV5-6 | TGTGCCAGCAACTCGAACACTGAAGCTTTCTTT | CASNSNTEAFF
- | TRBJ1-2 | few | TRBV7-9 | TGTGCCACCTCCCCCAGCTATGGCTACACCTTC | CATSPSYGYTF
- | TRBJ2-7 | - | TRBV14 | TGTGCCAGCAGCCAAGTGAGGGGGGGTTCGTACGAGCAGTACTTC | CASSQVRGGSYEQYF
- | TRBJ1-4 | - | TRBV7-6 | TGTGCCAGCAGCATTGGGAGGGGGAATGAAAAACTGTTTTTT | CASSIGRGNEKLFF
- | TRBJ1-1 | - | TRBV5-1 | TGCGCCAGCAGCTTGGAAGGGGCGGCTTTCTTT | CASSLEGAAFF
- | TRBJ2-5 | few | TRBV10-3 | TGTGCCATCAGTGAACTGAGACAGCCGAACTTTAAAGAGACCCAGTACTTC | CAISELRQPNFKETQYF